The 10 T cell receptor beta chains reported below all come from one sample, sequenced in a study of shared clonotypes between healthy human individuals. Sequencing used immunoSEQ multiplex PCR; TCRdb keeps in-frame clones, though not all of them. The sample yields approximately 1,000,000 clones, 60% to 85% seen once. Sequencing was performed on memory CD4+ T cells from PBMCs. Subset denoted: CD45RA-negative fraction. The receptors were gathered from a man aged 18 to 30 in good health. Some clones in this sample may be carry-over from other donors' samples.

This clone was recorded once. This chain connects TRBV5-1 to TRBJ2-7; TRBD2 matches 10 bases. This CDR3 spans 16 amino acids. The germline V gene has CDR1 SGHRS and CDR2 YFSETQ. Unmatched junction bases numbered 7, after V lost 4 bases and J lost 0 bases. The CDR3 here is CASSRLTSGISYEQYF. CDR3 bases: TGCGCCAGCAGCCGTTTAACTAGCGGGATCTCCTACGAGCAGTACTTC.

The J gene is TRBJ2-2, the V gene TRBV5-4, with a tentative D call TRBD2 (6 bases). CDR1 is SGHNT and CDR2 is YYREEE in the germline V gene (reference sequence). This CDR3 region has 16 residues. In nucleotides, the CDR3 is TGTGCGAGCTCCCGCAGGGACTCCACAAACACCGGGGAGCTGTTTTTT. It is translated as CASSRRDSTNTGELFF.

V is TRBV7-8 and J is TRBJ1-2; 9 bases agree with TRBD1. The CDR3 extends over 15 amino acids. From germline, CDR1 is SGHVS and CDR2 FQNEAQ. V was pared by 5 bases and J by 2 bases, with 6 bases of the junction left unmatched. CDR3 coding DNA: TGTGCCAGCAGCCCACGACAGGGGGAAAACTATGGCTACACCTTC. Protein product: CASSPRQGENYGYTF.

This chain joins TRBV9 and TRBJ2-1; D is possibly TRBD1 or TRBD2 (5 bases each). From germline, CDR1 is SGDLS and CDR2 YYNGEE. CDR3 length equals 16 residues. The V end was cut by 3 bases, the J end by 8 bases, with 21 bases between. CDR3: CASSADGDLAPHEQFF. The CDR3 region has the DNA TGTGCCAGCAGCGCGGATGGGGACCTAGCCCCCCATGAGCAGTTCTTC.

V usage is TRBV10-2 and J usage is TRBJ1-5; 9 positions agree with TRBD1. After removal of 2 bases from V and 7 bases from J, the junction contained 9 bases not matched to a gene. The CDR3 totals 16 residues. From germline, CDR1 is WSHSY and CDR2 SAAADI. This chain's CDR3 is CASSERGTGIDQPQHF. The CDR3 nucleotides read TGCGCCAGCAGTGAGCGGGGGACAGGGATCGACCAGCCCCAGCATTTT.

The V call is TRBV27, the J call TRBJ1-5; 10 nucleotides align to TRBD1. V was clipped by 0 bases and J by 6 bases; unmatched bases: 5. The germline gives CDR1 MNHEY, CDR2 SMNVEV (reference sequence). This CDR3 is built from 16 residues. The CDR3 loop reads CASSLSGQGYGQPQHF. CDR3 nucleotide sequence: TGTGCCAGCAGTTTATCGGGACAGGGGTACGGTCAGCCCCAGCATTTT.

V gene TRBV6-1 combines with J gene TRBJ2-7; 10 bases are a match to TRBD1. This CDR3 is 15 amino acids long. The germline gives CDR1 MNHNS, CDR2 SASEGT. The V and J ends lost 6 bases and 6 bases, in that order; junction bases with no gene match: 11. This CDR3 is CASRDPTGGVFEQYF. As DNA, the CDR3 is TGTGCCAGCAGAGACCCGACAGGGGGCGTTTTCGAGCAGTACTTC.

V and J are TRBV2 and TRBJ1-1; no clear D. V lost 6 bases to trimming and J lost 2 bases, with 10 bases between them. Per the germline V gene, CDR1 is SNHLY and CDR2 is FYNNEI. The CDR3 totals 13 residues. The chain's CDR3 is CASRRELNTEAFF. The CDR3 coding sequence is TGTGCCAGCAGACGGGAACTTAACACTGAAGCTTTCTTT.

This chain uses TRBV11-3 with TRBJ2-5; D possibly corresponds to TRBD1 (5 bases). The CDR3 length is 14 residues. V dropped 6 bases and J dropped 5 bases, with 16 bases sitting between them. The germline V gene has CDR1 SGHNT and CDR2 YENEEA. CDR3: CASSSSGARETQYF. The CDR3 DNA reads TGTGCCAGCAGTTCTAGTGGGGCACGGGAGACCCAGTACTTC. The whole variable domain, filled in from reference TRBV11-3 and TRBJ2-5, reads EAGVVQSPRYKIIEKKQPVAFWCNPISGHNTLYWYLQNLGQGPELLIRYENEEAVDDSQLPKDRFSAERLKGVDSTLKIQPAELGDSAVYLCASSSSGARETQYFGPGTRLLVL.

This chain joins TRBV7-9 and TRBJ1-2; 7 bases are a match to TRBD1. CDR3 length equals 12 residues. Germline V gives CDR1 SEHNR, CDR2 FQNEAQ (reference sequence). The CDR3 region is CAESDRIYGYTF. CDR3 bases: TGTGCGGAGTCGGACAGGATCTATGGCTACACCTTC.